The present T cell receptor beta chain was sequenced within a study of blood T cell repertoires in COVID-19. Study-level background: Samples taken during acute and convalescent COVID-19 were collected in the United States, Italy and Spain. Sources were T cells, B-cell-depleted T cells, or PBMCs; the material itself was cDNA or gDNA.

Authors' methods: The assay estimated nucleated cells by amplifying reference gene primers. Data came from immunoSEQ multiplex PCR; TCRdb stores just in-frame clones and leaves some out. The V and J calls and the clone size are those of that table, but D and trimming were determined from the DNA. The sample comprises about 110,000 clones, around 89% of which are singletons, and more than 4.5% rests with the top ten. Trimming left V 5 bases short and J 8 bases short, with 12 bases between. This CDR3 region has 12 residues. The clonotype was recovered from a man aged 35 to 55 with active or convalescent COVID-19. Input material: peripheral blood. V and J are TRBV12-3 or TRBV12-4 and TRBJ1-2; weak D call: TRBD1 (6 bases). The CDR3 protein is CASSQNREGYTF. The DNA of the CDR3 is TGTGCCAGCAGTCAAAACAGGGAAGGCTACACCTTC.